The 13 T cell receptor beta chains in this list originate from one sample, sequenced in a study of T cell responses to AZD1222 COVID-19 vaccine. Profiling relied on immunoSEQ multiplex PCR, and the TCRdb table lists in-frame clones only, not all of them. The profile shows more than 130,000 clones, approximately 90% of them singletons. Sequencing was performed on peripheral blood, taken on day 0 of AZD1222 vaccination. The receptors shown here come from an adult in good health.

V and J are TRBV7-9 and TRBJ2-7; D unresolved. Germline-derived CDR1 and CDR2 are SEHNR and FQNEAQ (reference sequence). The CDR3 consists of 12 residues. V dropped 1 base and J dropped 4 bases, with 5 bases sitting between them. The chain's CDR3 is CASSLDNYEQYF. The CDR3 DNA sequence: TGTGCCAGCAGCTTAGATAATTACGAGCAGTACTTC.

The chain has TRBV7-2 and TRBJ1-6; D is possibly TRBD1 (6 bases). Germline CDR1 reads SGHTA; CDR2 reads FQGNSA. The CDR3 sequence is 13 residues long. V lost 4 bases to trimming and J lost 7 bases, with 8 bases between them. The CDR3 here is CASSSQGNSPLHF. In DNA, the CDR3 is TGTGCCAGCAGCTCACAGGGAAATTCACCCCTCCACTTT.

In its sample, this clone was seen once. The CDR3 bases are TGTGCCACCTCGGACCCCCGCTCTGGAAACACCATATATTTT. It specifies CATSDPRSGNTIYF. This chain uses TRBV15 with TRBJ1-3; D not resolved. Germline lookup yields CDR1 LNHNV and CDR2 YYDKDF (reference sequence). V lost 8 bases to trimming and J lost 0 bases, with 11 bases between them. This CDR3 region has 14 residues.

The rearrangement links TRBV6-6 to TRBJ1-1, with 8 bases matching TRBD1. Looked up from germline, CDR1 is MNHNY and CDR2 is SVGAGI (reference sequence). Germline trimming cut 5 bases from V and 0 bases from J; bases unmatched to any gene: 5. The CDR3 is 15 residues long. CDR3 in DNA: TGTGCCAGCAGTGGACAGGGAGGTATGAACACTGAAGCTTTCTTT. Translated, it gives CASSGQGGMNTEAFF.

This chain joins TRBV12-5 and TRBJ1-2, with D tentatively TRBD1 (6 bases). With 7 bases removed from V and 4 bases from J, the gap between germline ends came to 19 bases. Germline assignment: CDR1 LGHNT and CDR2 FRNRAP. This CDR3 is 15 amino acids long. The CDR3 spells CASAPMLGGGYGYTF. The CDR3 coding sequence is TGTGCTAGTGCCCCAATGCTGGGGGGCGGCTATGGCTACACCTTC.

This chain links TRBV7-9 with TRBJ2-7; D uncertain. The length of the CDR3 is 13 residues. V was clipped by 4 bases and J by 5 bases, with 12 bases between them. Germline values: CDR1 SEHNR, CDR2 FQNEAQ (reference sequence). CDR3 region: CASSSWYDDEQYF. In DNA form, the CDR3 reads TGTGCCAGCAGCTCCTGGTATGACGACGAGCAGTACTTC.

CDR3 in amino acids: CASSLDSATNEKLFF. CDR3 nucleotide sequence: TGTGCCAGCAGCTTGGACAGTGCAACTAATGAAAAACTGTTTTTT. The chain combines TRBV7-2 with TRBJ1-4; D possibly corresponds to TRBD1 (6 bases). The CDR3 consists of 15 residues. V lost 3 bases, J lost 0 bases, and 8 bases lay in between. Looked up from germline, CDR1 is SGHTA and CDR2 is FQGNSA.

The rearrangement joins TRBV7-9 to TRBJ1-1, with D maybe TRBD1 (6 bases). The CDR3 length is 14 residues. Germline assignment: CDR1 SEHNR and CDR2 FQNEAQ (reference sequence). V gave up 10 bases and J gave up 3 bases, with 18 bases separating them. The CDR3 here is CATEGHSAYTEAFF. The CDR3, as DNA: TGTGCCACCGAGGGACACTCGGCGTACACTGAAGCTTTCTTT.

The rearrangement links TRBV5-4 to TRBJ2-1, with TRBD2 matching over 7 bases. The CDR3 sequence is 15 residues long. Germline CDR1 and CDR2: SGHNT and YYREEE (reference sequence). J lost 4 bases, V lost 1 base, and 5 bases had no gene match. CDR3 bases: TGTGCCAGCAGCTTGAGCGGGACGTCATACAATGAGCAGTTCTTC. It codes for CASSLSGTSYNEQFF. Looking up the rest from reference TRBV5-4 and TRBJ2-1 gives the full variable domain: ETGVTQSPTHLIKTRGQQVTLRCSSQSGHNTVSWYQQALGQGPQFIFQYYREEENGRGNFPPRFSGLQFPNYSSELNVNALELDDSALYLCASSLSGTSYNEQFFGPGTRLTVL.

The chain uses TRBV27 and TRBJ2-1; 10 bases agree with TRBD2. CDR3 length: 15 residues. Germline values: CDR1 MNHEY, CDR2 SMNVEV (reference sequence). J lost 6 bases, V lost 3 bases, and 5 bases had no gene match. Here the CDR3 reads CASSFSRTSGNEQFF. CDR3 coding DNA: TGTGCCAGCAGTTTCTCTCGGACTAGCGGCAATGAGCAGTTCTTC.

This chain connects TRBV9 to TRBJ1-2; D unclear. Per germline, CDR1 SGDLS and CDR2 YYNGEE. The CDR3 has 15 amino acids. The V gene lost 3 bases and the J gene lost 3 bases, with 15 bases spanning the gap. The CDR3 DNA follows: TGTGCCAGCAGCGCCACGGAATTCCTCGACTATGGCTACACCTTC. It translates to CASSATEFLDYGYTF. Full variable domain (outside the CDR3, taken from reference TRBV9 and TRBJ1-2): DSGVTQTPKHLITATGQRVTLRCSPRSGDLSVYWYQQSLDQGLQFLIQYYNGEERAKGNILERFSAQQFPDLHSELNLSSLELGDSALYFCASSATEFLDYGYTFGSGTRLTVV.

This clone was picked up one time. The chain joins TRBV7-8 to TRBJ2-7, with unresolved D. V was cut by 3 bases and J by 2 bases, with 11 bases left in between. This CDR3 is built from 14 residues. CDR1 SGHVS and CDR2 FQNEAQ come from the germline V gene. The CDR3 DNA reads as TGTGCCAGCAGCTTCTTAGCTCGCCCCTACGAGCAGTACTTC. This translates into CASSFLARPYEQYF.

The gene calls are TRBV18 and TRBJ2-7; 8 bases align to TRBD1. Germline-derived CDR1 and CDR2 are KGHSH and LQKENI. V was clipped by 1 base and J by 4 bases; unmatched bases: 6. The CDR3 runs to 15 residues. CDR3 in amino acids: CASSPQQGAEYEQYF. CDR3 DNA sequence: TGTGCCAGCTCACCACAGCAGGGGGCAGAATACGAGCAGTACTTC.